This TCR beta chain comes out of a study of monozygotic twins with inflammatory bowel disease. One entry per CDR3 protein, without DNA, is what TCRdb gives after re-calling the 5' RACE reads. Its listing shows 200,000 to 250,000 distinct CDR3 sequences. From germline, CDR1 is SEHNR and CDR2 FQNEAQ (reference sequence). The CDR3 totals 14 residues. This chain uses TRBV7-9 with TRBJ2-1. The sequence was collected from a human donor with ulcerative colitis or Crohn's disease, or a healthy co-twin of an affected twin (not recorded which). Sequencing used blood. The CDR3 loop reads CASQVSGDYNEQFF. The full variable domain, with the rest looked up from reference TRBV7-9 and TRBJ2-1, is DTGVSQNPRHKITKRGQNVTFRCDPISEHNRLYWYRQTLGQGPEFLTYFQNEAQLEKSRLLSDRFSAERPKGSFSTLEIQRTEQGDSAMYLCASQVSGDYNEQFFGPGTRLTVL.